Listed below are T cell receptor beta chains from one sample, sequenced in a study of stem cell transplantation in POMP-related autoinflammatory disease. Measured with immunoSEQ multiplex PCR; TCRdb has only the in-frame clones, and not every one. The sample contains some 1,000 clones, around nine tenths of which appear only once. Material for sequencing was a CXCR5-defined cell subset from PBMCs. These TCRs come from a human donor in good health. CDR3s include the opening cysteine and the closing phenylalanine or tryptophan. D genes are given only for firm matches. Clone size is stated in some rows and not others, as once, few, many or a class when expanded.

cdr3_length	clone_size	v_call	j_call	d_call	cdr3_aa	cdr3_nt
15	NA	TRBV19	TRBJ2-5	TRBD2	CASSIGLSGRETQYF	TGTGCCAGTAGTATAGGTCTTAGCGGGAGAGAGACCCAGTACTTC
13	NA	TRBV15	TRBJ2-5	NA	CATSRDIEETQYF	TGTGCCACCAGCAGAGATATAGAGGAGACCCAGTACTTC
12	NA	TRBV2	TRBJ1-2	NA	CASNGQLYGYTF	TGTGCCAGCAATGGGCAACTCTATGGCTACACCTTC
15	NA	TRBV1	TRBJ2-7	NA	CTSSQVLADPYEQYF	TGCACCAGCAGCCAAGTACTCGCGGACCCCTACGAGCAGTACTTC
11	NA	TRBV28	TRBJ2-7	NA	CASIRDYEQYF	TGTGCCAGCATCCGCGACTACGAGCAGTACTTC
15	NA	TRBV27	TRBJ2-7	NA	CASFRGTDFKYEQYF	TGTGCCAGCTTCCGCGGGACAGACTTTAAATACGAGCAGTACTTC
15	NA	TRBV5-4	TRBJ2-3	TRBD1	CASSIGQGAEDTQYF	TGTGCCAGCAGCATTGGACAGGGGGCTGAAGATACGCAGTATTTT
11	few	TRBV2	TRBJ1-2	NA	CASRIGGGYTF	TGTGCCAGCAGGATCGGCGGTGGCTACACCTTC
15	NA	TRBV5-1	TRBJ2-2	NA	CASTPGRLSPGELFF	TGCGCCAGCACCCCGGGCAGGCTCTCACCCGGGGAGCTGTTTTTT
15	NA	TRBV6-6	TRBJ1-5	TRBD1	CASRTSGGGNQPQHF	TGTGCCAGCAGGACTTCAGGGGGCGGCAATCAGCCCCAGCATTTT
18	NA	TRBV9	TRBJ1-3	NA	CASSVGRRREVSGNTIYF	TGTGCCAGCAGCGTAGGACGGCGCAGGGAGGTCTCTGGAAACACCATATATTTT
11	NA	TRBV28	TRBJ2-7	NA	CASIRDYGQYF	TGTGCCAGCATCCGCGACTACGGGCAGTACTTC
19	once	TRBV5-4	TRBJ2-1	TRBD2	CASNSWGTSVYKLYNEQFF	TGTGCCAGCAACTCTTGGGGGACTAGCGTTTACAAGCTATACAATGAGCAGTTCTTC
16	NA	TRBV6-6	TRBJ2-2	TRBD2	CASSLGLAGNTGELFF	TGTGCCAGCAGTCTTGGACTAGCGGGAAACACCGGGGAGCTGTTTTTT
11	NA	TRBV5-1	TRBJ2-7	NA	CASSYLSEQYF	TGCGCCAGCAGCTACCTTAGTGAGCAGTACTTC
14	NA	TRBV7-2	TRBJ2-1	NA	CASSLWAQGREQFF	TGTGCCAGCAGCTTATGGGCACAGGGCCGGGAGCAGTTCTTC
12	NA	TRBV6-1	TRBJ2-1	NA	CASSDWVEGQFF	TGTGCCAGCAGTGATTGGGTGGAGGGGCAGTTCTTC
14	NA	TRBV11-2	TRBJ2-7	TRBD1	CASSKPGGGYEQYF	TGTGCCAGCAGCAAGCCAGGGGGCGGCTACGAGCAGTACTTC
16	NA	TRBV7-2	TRBJ1-2	TRBD1	CASSTRPGQGGGGYTF	TGTGCCAGCAGCACTAGACCCGGACAGGGGGGAGGTGGCTACACCTTC
13	NA	TRBV4-3	TRBJ2-3	TRBD1	CASSLQGADTQYF	TGCGCCAGCAGCTTACAGGGGGCAGATACGCAGTATTTT
13	NA	TRBV11-3	TRBJ2-3	TRBD1	CASSLQGANTQYF	TGTGCCAGCAGCTTACAGGGGGCGAATACGCAGTATTTT
15	NA	TRBV5-4	TRBJ1-1	NA	CASTPSGGTHTEAFF	TGTGCCAGCACCCCGTCAGGAGGGACGCACACTGAAGCTTTCTTT
13	NA	TRBV19	TRBJ2-5	NA	CASSTGLQETQYF	TGTGCCAGTAGTACGGGACTGCAAGAGACCCAGTACTTC
17	NA	TRBV5-5	TRBJ2-3	NA	CASSLAGWGRGTDTQYF	TGTGCCAGCAGCTTGGCCGGTTGGGGTAGGGGTACAGATACGCAGTATTTT
14	NA	TRBV9	TRBJ2-1	TRBD1	CASSTRQGSDEQFF	TGTGCCAGCAGCACAAGACAGGGATCCGATGAGCAGTTCTTC
14	NA	TRBV4-3	TRBJ1-2	NA	CASSQELGNYGYTF	TGCGCCAGCAGCCAAGAACTAGGAAACTATGGCTACACCTTC
15	once	TRBV28	TRBJ1-5	NA	CASSSPGAGPRPQHF	TGTGCCAGCAGTTCCCCCGGGGCAGGCCCCAGGCCCCAGCATTTT
13	few	TRBV29-1	TRBJ1-1	NA	CSALDRKNTEAFF	TGCAGCGCTTTAGACAGGAAAAACACTGAAGCTTTCTTT
15	NA	TRBV7-9	TRBJ2-5	NA	CASSLGYREGETQYF	TGTGCCAGCAGCTTAGGTTACAGGGAAGGGGAGACCCAGTACTTC
15	NA	TRBV15	TRBJ1-3	NA	CATSRVGTYGNTIYF	TGTGCCACCAGCAGGGTGGGGACTTATGGAAACACCATATATTTT
15	NA	TRBV6-6	TRBJ2-5	TRBD1	CASRSVDRPKETQYF	TGTGCCAGCCGATCGGTGGACAGGCCGAAGGAGACCCAGTACTTC
17	NA	TRBV30	TRBJ2-4	TRBD2	CAWSGGGMMVAKNIQYF	TGTGCCTGGAGTGGGGGAGGGATGATGGTGGCCAAAAACATTCAGTACTTC
14	NA	TRBV30	TRBJ1-3	TRBD1	CAWSPRGAENTIYF	TGTGCCTGGAGTCCCAGGGGGGCTGAAAACACCATATATTTT
15	NA	TRBV5-5	TRBJ1-2	NA	CASSLAWGNNYGYTF	TGTGCCAGCAGCTTGGCCTGGGGGAATAACTATGGCTACACCTTC
17	NA	TRBV6-4	TRBJ2-7	NA	CASSDSNPWPTGYEQYF	TGTGCCAGCAGTGACTCGAACCCCTGGCCGACCGGCTACGAGCAGTACTTC
16	NA	TRBV23-1	TRBJ2-7	NA	CASSQNDRRSPYEQYF	TGCGCCAGCAGTCAAAACGACAGGAGATCTCCCTACGAGCAGTACTTC
14	NA	TRBV18	TRBJ2-1	NA	CASSPPLRDNEQFF	TGTGCCAGCTCACCCCCCCTCAGGGACAATGAGCAGTTCTTC
13	NA	TRBV29-1	TRBJ1-1	NA	CSVQGAENTEAFF	TGCAGCGTCCAAGGGGCAGAGAACACTGAAGCTTTCTTT
16	NA	TRBV18	TRBJ2-7	TRBD2	CASSPTLAGGRYEQYF	TGTGCCAGCTCCCCTACTTTGGCGGGGGGGCGATACGAGCAGTACTTC
14	once	TRBV13	TRBJ1-3	NA	CASSLSQAGNTIYF	TGTGCCAGCAGCTTATCCCAGGCCGGAAACACCATATATTTT
15	NA	TRBV7-2	TRBJ2-3	TRBD2	CASSPLAGRTDTQYF	TGTGCCAGCAGCCCTTTAGCGGGGCGCACAGATACGCAGTATTTT
17	NA	TRBV4-3	TRBJ2-2	NA	CASSQALGGGETGELFF	TGCGCCAGCAGTCAGGCCCTAGGGGGGGGCGAGACCGGGGAGCTGTTTTTT